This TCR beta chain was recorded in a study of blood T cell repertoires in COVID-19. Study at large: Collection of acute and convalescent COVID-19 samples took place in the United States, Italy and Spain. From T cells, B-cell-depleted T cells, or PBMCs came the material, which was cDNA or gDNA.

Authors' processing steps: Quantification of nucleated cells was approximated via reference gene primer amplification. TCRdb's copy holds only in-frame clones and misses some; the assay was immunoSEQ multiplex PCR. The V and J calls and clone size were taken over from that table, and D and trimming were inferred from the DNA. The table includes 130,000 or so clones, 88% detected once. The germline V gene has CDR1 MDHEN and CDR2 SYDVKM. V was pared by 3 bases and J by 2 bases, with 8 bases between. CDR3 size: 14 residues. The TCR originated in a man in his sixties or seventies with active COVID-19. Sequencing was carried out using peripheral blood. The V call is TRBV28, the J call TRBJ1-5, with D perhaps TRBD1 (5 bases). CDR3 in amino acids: CASSLGHRNQPQHF. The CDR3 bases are TGTGCCAGCAGTTTGGGGCACCGCAATCAGCCCCAGCATTTT.